The 29 T cell receptor beta chains below were found in one sample sequenced in a study of T cell repertoires in cytomegalovirus infection. These receptors lack a known antigen. Each CDR3 protein gets one entry after TCRdb re-called the reads with MiXCR. Of some 270,000 distinct CDR3 sequences listed, about 20% are singletons. The sample consisted of cultured PBMCs, taken from culture after CMV antigen stimulation. All receptors come from a human donor in good health (CMV status not recorded). Some clones in this sample may be carry-over from other donors' samples.

This clonotype was counted a few times. V is TRBV9 and J is TRBJ2-2; D gene ambiguous. Germline V gene data show CDR1 as SGDLS and CDR2 as YYNGEE. This CDR3 has 17 residues. V gave up 0 bases and J gave up 2 bases, with 14 bases separating them. This chain's CDR3 is CASSVDEARPNTGELFF. The CDR3 nucleotides read TGTGCCAGCAGCGTAGATGAGGCACGGCCTAACACCGGGGAGCTGTTTTTT.

This chain joins TRBV6-2 or TRBV6-3 and TRBJ2-5, with a possible D match to TRBD2 (6 bases). Germline V gene lookup returns CDR1 MNHEY and CDR2 SVGEGT. V was shortened by 2 bases and J by 2 bases, with 6 bases between the two germline ends. The CDR3 is made up of 13 amino acids. The CDR3 DNA reads as TGTGCCAGCAGTTACGCGGGGCAAGAGACCCAGTACTTC. It specifies CASSYAGQETQYF.

This clonotype was seen many times. V is TRBV7-2 and J is TRBJ1-4, with TRBD1 as a possible D gene (6 bases). The CDR3 is made up of 13 amino acids. The germline CDR1 and CDR2 sequences are SGHTA and FQGNSA. V lost 8 bases, J lost 8 bases, and 15 bases lay in between. CDR3 amino acids: CASLLRGEEKLFF. CDR3 nucleotides: TGTGCCAGCCTTCTTAGGGGGGAAGAAAAACTGTTTTTT.

The V call is TRBV6-2 or TRBV6-3, the J call TRBJ1-2; 8 bases agree with TRBD1. J was trimmed by 3 bases and V by 6 bases; bases with no gene match: 6. Germline-derived CDR1 and CDR2 are MNHEY and SVGEGT. This CDR3 has 14 amino acids. CDR3: CASRTQGVDYGYTF. The CDR3 DNA is TGTGCCAGCAGGACACAGGGGGTCGACTATGGCTACACCTTC.

By sample share, this clonotype is medium-sized. The chain has TRBV7-9 and TRBJ1-5; D is unresolved. The V and J ends lost 1 base and 1 base respectively, with 5 bases between them. Per the germline V gene, CDR1 is SEHNR and CDR2 is FQNEAQ (reference sequence). This CDR3 spans 14 amino acids. The CDR3 nucleotides read TGTGCCAGCAGCTTAGGACACAGCAATCAGCCCCAGCATTTT. Translated, it gives CASSLGHSNQPQHF.

The chain recombines TRBV5-1 with TRBJ2-7; D is uncertain. This CDR3 region has 16 residues. The germline V gene encodes CDR1 SGHRS and CDR2 YFSETQ. V was cut by 3 bases and J by 6 bases, with 22 bases left in between. DNA for the CDR3: TGCGCCAGCAGCTCGGCCAGCCCCCCACTTTCGATCGAGCAGTACTTC. It codes for CASSSASPPLSIEQYF.

This clonotype was observed a handful of times. This chain links TRBV12-3 or TRBV12-4 with TRBJ2-7, with 8 bases identical to TRBD2. The V gene end was trimmed by 5 bases and the J gene end by 2 bases; junction bases not matched to a gene: 5. CDR3 length: 14 amino acids. The CDR3 nucleotides read TGTGCCAGCAGTCCGGGACTAGTACCCTACGAGCAGTACTTC. Its translation: CASSPGLVPYEQYF.

The table lists this clonotype with many counts. The chain is built from TRBV7-8 and TRBJ1-5, with unresolved D. V was pared by 6 bases and J by 0 bases, with 9 bases between. The germline V gene has CDR1 SGHVS and CDR2 FQNEAQ. The CDR3 contains 14 residues. The CDR3 sequence: CASSIQLSNQPQHF. The CDR3, as DNA: TGTGCCAGCAGTATACAACTTAGCAATCAGCCCCAGCATTTT.

There are a few counts of this clonotype. The V gene is TRBV7-2, the J gene TRBJ2-1, with 8 bases matching TRBD1. The CDR3 consists of 16 residues. Germline CDR1 is SGHTA and CDR2 is FQGNSA. V was clipped by 5 bases and J by 1 base; unmatched bases: 7. Written as DNA, the CDR3 is TGTGCCAGCAGCGCGGTGGGACAGGTTTCCTACAATGAGCAGTTCTTC. This codes for CASSAVGQVSYNEQFF.

V usage is TRBV9 and J usage is TRBJ2-3; TRBD2 aligns across 11 bases. Germline CDR1 and CDR2: SGDLS and YYNGEE. This CDR3 contains 16 residues. Trimming cost V 1 base and J 4 bases; bases outside gene matches: 5. DNA for the CDR3: TGTGCCAGCAGCGTAACTAGCGGGAGATTAGCAGATACGCAGTATTTT. Its protein is CASSVTSGRLADTQYF. The variable domain in full, completed from reference TRBV9 and TRBJ2-3, reads DSGVTQTPKHLITATGQRVTLRCSPRSGDLSVYWYQQSLDQGLQFLIQYYNGEERAKGNILERFSAQQFPDLHSELNLSSLELGDSALYFCASSVTSGRLADTQYFGPGTRLTVL.

The chain combines TRBV5-6 with TRBJ2-1, with 10 nucleotides matching TRBD2. The CDR3 is 15 amino acids. V lost 4 bases, J lost 8 bases, and 9 bases stayed unmatched. CDR1 and CDR2 from the germline V gene are SGHDT and YYEEEE. This CDR3 is CASSKEREGPYEQFF. CDR3 sequence (DNA): TGTGCCAGCAGCAAGGAGCGGGAGGGCCCCTATGAGCAGTTCTTC.

The chain is built from TRBV7-8 and TRBJ1-5, with TRBD1 matching 8 bases. The junction had 10 bases not matched to a gene; V was cut back by 5 bases and J by 1 base. CDR1 and CDR2 from the germline V gene are SGHVS and FQNEAQ. The CDR3 has 17 amino acids. CDR3 nucleotides: TGTGCCAGCAGCATCAACAGGGGGGATTTGAGCAATCAGCCCCAGCATTTT. The encoded protein is CASSINRGDLSNQPQHF.

This clonotype was detected only a few times. This sequence joins TRBV7-2 and TRBJ1-4; D is perhaps TRBD1 (6 bases). The CDR3 runs to 13 residues. CDR1 and CDR2 from the germline V gene are SGHTA and FQGNSA. Trimming cost V 8 bases and J 1 base, with 8 bases left between them. CDR3 nucleotide sequence: TGTGCCAGCCAACAGGGAACTAATGAAAAACTGTTTTTT. Protein sequence: CASQQGTNEKLFF.

This clonotype has ten or more counts. CDR3 sequence: CASSTPGQGQNSPLHF. The CDR3 bases are TGTGCCAGCAGCACCCCGGGACAGGGGCAGAATTCACCCCTCCACTTT. This chain joins TRBV7-8 and TRBJ1-6, with 10 bases aligning to TRBD1. V was clipped by 5 bases and J by 7 bases; unmatched bases: 8. Germline V CDR1 and CDR2: SGHVS, FQNEAQ. This CDR3 contains 16 residues.

This clonotype was seen a handful of times. The genes are TRBV4-3 and TRBJ2-3, with D unresolved. Germline CDR1 LGHNA, CDR2 YSLEER. There are 15 residues in the CDR3. V was cut by 0 bases and J by 2 bases, with 9 bases left in between. The CDR3 region has the DNA TGCGCCAGCAGCCAAGATCCCCTATACACAGATACGCAGTATTTT. Translating it yields CASSQDPLYTDTQYF.

V usage is TRBV27 and J usage is TRBJ1-5; D gene unclear. Deletions cut 0 bases from V and 3 bases from J, with 9 bases between. CDR1 and CDR2 (germline): MNHEY, SMNVEV (reference sequence). The CDR3 spans 15 residues. DNA of the CDR3: TGTGCCAGCAGTTTATCGAGCAGCAACAATCAGCCCCAGCATTTT. This gives the protein CASSLSSSNNQPQHF.

This clonotype was detected many times. The chain carries TRBV7-2 and TRBJ2-1, with a tentative D call TRBD1 (6 bases). CDR1 and CDR2 (germline): SGHTA, FQGNSA. The germline V and J ends were trimmed by 5 bases and 10 bases, with 12 bases remaining between them. The CDR3 has 12 amino acids. CDR3 sequence reads: CASSSRGPEQFF. DNA of the CDR3: TGTGCCAGCAGCAGCAGGGGCCCCGAGCAGTTCTTC.

The table lists this clonotype with many counts. The chain is built from TRBV7-2 and TRBJ1-5, with D unclear. Deletions cut 4 bases from V and 0 bases from J, with 16 bases between. The germline CDR1 and CDR2 sequences are SGHTA and FQGNSA. The CDR3 runs 17 residues. The CDR3 coding sequence is TGTGCCAGCAGCTCCTATCCCCTGCGAGTTAGCAATCAGCCCCAGCATTTT. Translation gives CASSSYPLRVSNQPQHF.

This clonotype appeared a few times. The V and J genes are TRBV11-2 and TRBJ2-3, with 8 bases matching TRBD2. V was pared by 5 bases and J by 3 bases, with 13 bases of the junction left unmatched. CDR1 and CDR2 (germline): SGHAT, FQNNGV. The CDR3 is 17 residues long. The CDR3 DNA reads TGTGCCAGCAGCCAAGGGCACGGGAGGGCCGGTACAGATACGCAGTATTTT. Translated, it gives CASSQGHGRAGTDTQYF.

The chain carries TRBV6-2 or TRBV6-3 and TRBJ2-5, with 9 bases fitting TRBD1. Germline lookup yields CDR1 MNHEY and CDR2 SVGEGT. There are 14 residues in the CDR3. V gave up 7 bases and J gave up 7 bases; unmatched junction bases: 10. The CDR3 DNA is TGTGCCAGCAAGAACACAGGGGGCCGCGGGACCCAGTACTTC. Amino acids: CASKNTGGRGTQYF.

This clonotype was recorded a few times. The genes are TRBV18 and TRBJ1-5; D may be TRBD1 (6 bases). Germline V lookup: CDR1 KGHSH, CDR2 LQKENI. The CDR3 has 15 amino acids. Trimming took off 3 bases at V and 6 bases at J, with 15 bases between the two ends. The CDR3 nucleotides are TGTGCCAGCTCACCTTCTAGGGGGTCTGGTCAGCCCCAGCATTTT. It encodes CASSPSRGSGQPQHF.

There are a few counts of this clonotype. The J gene is TRBJ2-5, the V gene TRBV19; 8 bases are a match to TRBD2. Trimming at V came to 7 bases and at J to 4 bases, leaving 5 bases not matched to a gene. Germline V gene sequence: CDR1 LNHDA, CDR2 SQIVND (reference sequence). The CDR3 extends over 13 amino acids. The CDR3 here is CASKAAGGETQYF. For the CDR3, the DNA is TGTGCCAGTAAAGCGGCGGGAGGAGAGACCCAGTACTTC.

The chain carries TRBV6-2 or TRBV6-3 and TRBJ2-7, with 8 bases matching TRBD2. From germline, CDR1 is MNHEY and CDR2 SVGEGT. V was clipped by 6 bases and J by 2 bases; unmatched bases: 6. The length of the CDR3 is 14 residues. The CDR3 region has the DNA TGTGCCAGCAGCCATAGCGGGATGGCCTACGAGCAGTACGTC. This gives the protein CASSHSGMAYEQYV.

The V and J genes are TRBV5-1 and TRBJ1-1; D may be TRBD1 (5 bases). The CDR3 consists of 14 residues. With 1 base removed from V and 4 bases from J, the gap between germline ends came to 11 bases. Germline-derived CDR1 and CDR2 are SGHRS and YFSETQ. This CDR3 reads CASSLSQGGTEAFF. The CDR3 region has the DNA TGCGCCAGCAGCTTGAGCCAGGGAGGCACTGAAGCTTTCTTT. Supplemented by reference TRBV5-1 and TRBJ1-1, the full variable domain reads KAGVTQTPRYLIKTRGQQVTLSCSPISGHRSVSWYQQTPGQGLQFLFEYFSETQRNKGNFPGRFSGRQFSNSRSEMNVSTLELGDSALYLCASSLSQGGTEAFFGQGTRLTVV.

CDR3 bases: TGTGCCAGCAGCTTAGGTACAGGGGGAAGTGAAAAACTGTTTTTT. Protein: CASSLGTGGSEKLFF. The J gene is TRBJ1-4, the V gene TRBV7-2; 8 bases are a match to TRBD1. Trimming removed 1 base from V and 7 bases from J; junction bases left unmatched: 5. CDR3 length: 15 amino acids. From germline, CDR1 is SGHTA and CDR2 FQGNSA.

There are a few counts of this clonotype. V gene TRBV4-1 combines with J gene TRBJ2-1, with D uncertain. Trimming took off 6 bases at V and 0 bases at J, with 24 bases between the two ends. Germline values: CDR1 MGHRA, CDR2 YSYEKL. The CDR3 spans 19 residues. The CDR3 sequence: CASSRTQFRTVSSYNEQFF. Written as DNA, the CDR3 is TGCGCCAGCAGTCGGACGCAATTTAGGACGGTGAGCTCCTACAATGAGCAGTTCTTC.

This clonotype was counted only a few times. The chain is built from TRBV28 and TRBJ2-3; 8 bases are shared with TRBD2. Germline CDR1 and CDR2: MDHEN and SYDVKM. The CDR3 length is 16 residues. Trimming removed 5 bases from V and 3 bases from J; junction bases left unmatched: 10. CDR3 loop: CASSGGGGRITDTQYF. CDR3 coding DNA: TGTGCCAGCAGTGGAGGTGGCGGGAGGATAACAGATACGCAGTATTTT.

Notes on this clonotype: The junction does not match germline at one end; this may be a read error. The CDR3, as DNA: TGTACCAGCAGTTTAAGGACTATCGCGCCCGGGGAGCTGATTTTT. Protein sequence: CTSSLRTIAPGELIF. This rearrangement joins TRBV12-3 or TRBV12-4 to TRBJ2-2; weak D call: TRBD2 (6 bases). The CDR3 runs to 15 residues.

The chain employs TRBV19 and TRBJ1-5, with D uncertain. Germline lookup yields CDR1 LNHDA and CDR2 SQIVND (reference sequence). V was shortened by 3 bases and J by 2 bases, with 8 bases between the two germline ends. The CDR3 is made up of 14 amino acids. The CDR3 DNA reads as TGTGCCAGTAGTATCTTGTTGGGCAATCAGCCCCAGCATTTT. This translates into CASSILLGNQPQHF.